This T cell receptor beta chain was sequenced during a study of shared clonotypes between healthy human individuals. The CDR3 is 14 residues long. V gave up 5 bases and J gave up 9 bases, with 17 bases separating them. The germline gives CDR1 SGHAT, CDR2 FQNNGV. The method was immunoSEQ multiplex PCR; TCRdb's version includes in-frame clones alone and lacks a portion of them. The sample gives 1.4 million or so clones, about 98.5% of which show up once; about 0.35% is in the top ten. The chain uses TRBV11-2 and TRBJ2-1; D gene ambiguous. The receptor was derived from a young man in good health. The specimen sequenced was naive CD4+ T cells sorted from blood. Indicated subset: CD45RA+ positively selected. CDR3: CASSPVSDRREQFF. The CDR3 DNA sequence: TGTGCCAGCAGCCCCGTTTCCGACCGACGTGAGCAGTTCTTC. Full variable domain (outside the CDR3, taken from reference TRBV11-2 and TRBJ2-1): EAGVAQSPRYKIIEKRQSVAFWCNPISGHATLYWYQQILGQGPKLLIQFQNNGVVDDSQLPKDRFSAERLKGVDSTLKIQPAKLEDSAVYLCASSPVSDRREQFFGPGTRLTVL.